These T cell receptor beta chains were read from a single sample in a study of shared clonotypes between healthy human individuals. TCRdb's copy holds only in-frame clones and misses some; the assay was immunoSEQ multiplex PCR. The table lists some 2,000,000 clones, about 94% of them singletons. Specimen: naive CD4+ T cells sorted from blood. These receptors were collected from a man aged 18 to 35 in good health. CDR3s include the opening cysteine and the closing phenylalanine or tryptophan. A D gene is named only where the DNA matches it firmly. The size of a clone is reported for some rows only, either as once, few or many, or as a class for expanded clones.

V,J,size,D,CDR3,DNA
TRBV4-1,TRBJ1-1,NA,TRBD1,CASSAPTGYTEAFF,TGCGCCAGCAGCGCCCCGACAGGGTACACTGAAGCTTTCTTT
TRBV2,TRBJ1-1,once,NA,CASTRVMNTEAFF,TGTGCCAGCACCCGGGTTATGAACACTGAAGCTTTCTTT
TRBV9,TRBJ2-1,NA,NA,CASSPNPRGHEQFF,TGTGCCAGCAGCCCGAATCCGCGCGGGCATGAGCAGTTCTTC
TRBV7-2,TRBJ2-7,NA,TRBD2,CASSPTSGRAYEQYF,TGTGCCAGCAGCCCCACTAGCGGGAGAGCCTACGAGCAGTACTTC
TRBV30,TRBJ1-2,NA,NA,CAWSVGYGYTF,TGTGCCTGGAGTGTAGGTTATGGCTACACCTTC
TRBV6-6,TRBJ1-1,few,NA,CASSYRNTEAFF,TGTGCCAGCAGTTACAGGAACACTGAAGCTTTCTTT
TRBV5-1,TRBJ2-1,NA,NA,CASRTESSYNEQFF,TGCGCCAGCAGAACGGAAAGCTCCTACAATGAGCAGTTCTTC
TRBV5-6,TRBJ2-7,NA,TRBD2,CASSLGLAGAYEQYF,TGTGCCAGCAGCTTGGGGCTAGCGGGAGCATACGAGCAGTACTTC
TRBV5-1,TRBJ1-3,NA,NA,CASSLGLERQISGNTIYF,TGCGCCAGCAGCTTGGGTCTCGAACGGCAGATCTCTGGAAACACCATATATTTT
TRBV5-4,TRBJ2-3,NA,TRBD2,CASSWGTSSYRTDTQYF,TGTGCCAGCAGCTGGGGGACTAGCTCGTATCGCACAGATACGCAGTATTTT
TRBV1,TRBJ2-1,NA,NA,CTSSRLTISSYNEQFF,TGCACCAGCAGCCGTCTAACTATTAGCTCCTACAATGAGCAGTTCTTC
TRBV6-4,TRBJ1-1,NA,NA,CASSTRGGTEAFF,TGTGCCAGCAGTACTCGGGGAGGCACTGAAGCTTTCTTT
TRBV2,TRBJ1-1,NA,NA,CASKYRRNTEAFF,TGTGCCAGCAAGTACCGGAGGAACACTGAAGCTTTCTTT
TRBV4-2,TRBJ1-5,NA,TRBD1,CASSQDAGQVGSNQPQHF,TGTGCCAGCAGCCAAGATGCAGGACAGGTCGGTAGCAATCAGCCCCAGCATTTT
TRBV7-2,TRBJ1-6,NA,NA,CASRLTGINSPLHF,TGTGCCAGCAGGCTCACAGGGATCAATTCACCCCTCCACTTT
TRBV30,TRBJ1-2,NA,NA,CAWTAVTSGYTF,TGTGCCTGGACAGCTGTTACCAGTGGCTACACCTTC
TRBV2,TRBJ1-5,NA,NA,CASSVEGGSNQPQHF,TGTGCCAGCAGTGTAGAAGGCGGTAGCAATCAGCCCCAGCATTTT
TRBV30,TRBJ2-7,NA,NA,CAWSAMHLSNEQYF,TGTGCCTGGAGTGCAATGCACCTGTCCAACGAGCAGTACTTC
TRBV6-6,TRBJ1-2,NA,NA,CASISRESNYGYTF,TGTGCCAGCATTAGCAGGGAATCTAACTATGGCTACACCTTC
TRBV9,TRBJ2-1,NA,TRBD2,CASSVVASGSYNEQFF,TGTGCCAGCAGCGTAGTGGCCAGCGGGAGCTACAATGAGCAGTTCTTC
TRBV19,TRBJ2-2,NA,NA,CASTERSTGELFF,TGTGCCAGTACCGAGAGATCAACCGGGGAGCTGTTTTTT
TRBV28,TRBJ2-3,NA,TRBD2,CASSFMAGGFTDTQYF,TGTGCCAGCAGTTTTATGGCGGGGGGATTCACAGATACGCAGTATTTT
TRBV7-2,TRBJ2-7,NA,NA,CASSLNHHPSYEQYF,TGTGCCAGCAGCTTAAATCACCACCCCTCCTACGAGCAGTACTTC
TRBV7-9,TRBJ2-7,NA,NA,CASSFEGEAYEQYF,TGTGCCAGCAGCTTCGAAGGGGAAGCGTACGAGCAGTACTTC
TRBV5-1,TRBJ2-7,NA,NA,CASSEGLASYKQYF,TGCGCCAGCAGCGAAGGCCTGGCCTCCTACAAGCAGTACTTC
TRBV6-6,TRBJ1-2,NA,TRBD1,CASTQDGQGAYGYTF,TGTGCCAGCACCCAGGACGGACAGGGCGCCTATGGCTACACCTTC
TRBV29-1,TRBJ2-4,NA,NA,CSVVVGGTWKNIQYF,TGCAGCGTTGTGGTCGGGGGAACTTGGAAAAACATTCAGTACTTC
TRBV5-8,TRBJ2-7,NA,NA,CASSSFGDFREQYF,TGTGCCAGCAGCAGCTTTGGGGATTTTCGGGAGCAGTACTTC
TRBV7-8,TRBJ2-7,NA,TRBD1,CASSSRVTGNYEQYF,TGTGCCAGCAGCTCTAGAGTGACAGGGAACTACGAGCAGTACTTC
TRBV6-1,TRBJ1-5,NA,NA,CASSGQGSLPLNQPQHF,TGTGCCAGCAGTGGCCAGGGGTCCCTACCGCTCAATCAGCCCCAGCATTTT